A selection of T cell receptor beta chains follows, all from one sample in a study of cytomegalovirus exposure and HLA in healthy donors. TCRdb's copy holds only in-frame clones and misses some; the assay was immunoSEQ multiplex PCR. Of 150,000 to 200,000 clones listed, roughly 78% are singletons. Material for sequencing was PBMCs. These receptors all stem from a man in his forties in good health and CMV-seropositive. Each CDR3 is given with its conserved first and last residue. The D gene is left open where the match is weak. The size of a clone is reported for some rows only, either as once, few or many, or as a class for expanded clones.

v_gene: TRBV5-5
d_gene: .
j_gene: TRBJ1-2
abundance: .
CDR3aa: CASSPLPSSALNYGYTF
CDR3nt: TGTGCCAGCAGCCCGCTCCCCAGCAGCGCCCTCAACTATGGCTACACCTTC

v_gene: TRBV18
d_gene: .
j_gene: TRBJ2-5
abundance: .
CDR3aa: CASSPFGGRKGTQYF
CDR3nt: TGTGCCAGCTCACCGTTCGGGGGACGTAAGGGTACCCAGTACTTC

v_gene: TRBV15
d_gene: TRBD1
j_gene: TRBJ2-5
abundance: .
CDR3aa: CATSLGQGGETQYF
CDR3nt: TGTGCCACCAGCCTCGGACAGGGAGGAGAGACCCAGTACTTC

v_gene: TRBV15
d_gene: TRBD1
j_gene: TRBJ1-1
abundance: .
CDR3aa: CATSRGRGQTNTEAFF
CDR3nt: TGTGCCACCAGCAGAGGCAGGGGACAGACTAACACTGAAGCTTTCTTT

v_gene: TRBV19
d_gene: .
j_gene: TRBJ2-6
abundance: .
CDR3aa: CASSIGPPRSSGANVLTF
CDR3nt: TGTGCCAGTAGTATAGGGCCCCCCCGTTCCTCTGGGGCCAACGTCCTGACTTTC

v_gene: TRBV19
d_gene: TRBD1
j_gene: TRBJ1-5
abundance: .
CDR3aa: CASSWGTGDQPQHF
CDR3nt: TGTGCCAGTAGTTGGGGGACAGGGGATCAGCCCCAGCATTTT

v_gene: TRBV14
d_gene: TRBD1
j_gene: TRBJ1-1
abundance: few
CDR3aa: CASSIQGDTEAFF
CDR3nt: TGTGCCAGCAGTATACAGGGGGACACTGAAGCTTTCTTT

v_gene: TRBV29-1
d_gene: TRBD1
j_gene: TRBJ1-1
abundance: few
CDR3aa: CSVRRDSRTEAFF
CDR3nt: TGCAGCGTGCGCCGGGACAGCCGTACTGAAGCTTTCTTT

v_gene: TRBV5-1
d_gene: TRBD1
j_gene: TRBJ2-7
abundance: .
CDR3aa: CASSSEGQGYYEQYF
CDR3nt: TGCGCCAGCAGCTCGGAGGGACAGGGATACTACGAGCAGTACTTC

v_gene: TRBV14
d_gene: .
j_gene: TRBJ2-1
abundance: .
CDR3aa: CASSQVDNYNEQFF
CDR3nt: TGTGCCAGCAGCCAAGTCGACAACTACAATGAGCAGTTCTTC

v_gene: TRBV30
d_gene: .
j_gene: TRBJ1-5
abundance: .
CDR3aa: CAWSAGRDQPQHF
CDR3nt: TGTGCCTGGAGCGCCGGCAGGGATCAGCCCCAGCATTTT

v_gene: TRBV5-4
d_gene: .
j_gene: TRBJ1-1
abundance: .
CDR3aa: CASSLPGVNTEAFF
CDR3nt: TGTGCCAGCAGCTTGCCAGGGGTGAACACTGAAGCTTTCTTT

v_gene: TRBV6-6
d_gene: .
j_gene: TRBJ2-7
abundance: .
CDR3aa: CASSYSWRGTSNF
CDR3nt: TGTGCCAGCAGTTACTCGTGGCGGGGAACGTCGAACTTC

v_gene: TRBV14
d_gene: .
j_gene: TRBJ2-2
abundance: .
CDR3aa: CASSQLNTGELFF
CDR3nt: TGTGCCAGCAGCCAACTCAACACCGGGGAGCTGTTTTTT

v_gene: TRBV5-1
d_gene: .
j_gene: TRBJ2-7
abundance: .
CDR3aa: CASSLANTYEQYF
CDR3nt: TGCGCCAGCAGCTTGGCCAACACCTACGAGCAGTACTTC

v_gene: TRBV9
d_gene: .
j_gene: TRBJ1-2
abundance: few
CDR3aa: CASSVTGTLIYGYTF
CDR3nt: TGTGCCAGCAGCGTAACCGGGACACTTATCTATGGCTACACCTTC

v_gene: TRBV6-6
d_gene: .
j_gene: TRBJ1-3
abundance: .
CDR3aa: CASSYTGGNTIYF
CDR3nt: TGTGCCAGCAGTTACACAGGGGGAAACACCATATATTTT

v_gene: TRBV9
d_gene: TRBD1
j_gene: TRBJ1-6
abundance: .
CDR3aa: CASSTRAGTGFSPLHF
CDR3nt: TGTGCCAGCAGCACACGTGCCGGGACAGGGTTTTCACCCCTCCACTTT

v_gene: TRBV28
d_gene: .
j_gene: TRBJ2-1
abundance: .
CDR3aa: CASSLWRVGDWNEQFF
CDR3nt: TGTGCCAGCAGTTTATGGAGGGTCGGGGACTGGAATGAGCAGTTCTTC